This T cell receptor beta chain was identified in a study of OX40 agonist ivuxolimab in advanced cancers. Overall study results and limits: Low normalized clonal expansion also occurred in some nonresponding patients.

As concerns this clone: Its antigen remains unidentified.

V was clipped by 0 bases and J by 8 bases; unmatched bases: 10. This CDR3 has 15 amino acids. Germline V gives CDR1 SGHRS, CDR2 YFSETQ. The method was immunoSEQ multiplex PCR; TCRdb's version includes in-frame clones alone and lacks a portion of them. The sample has tens of thousands of clones, roughly 88% seen once. The rearrangement uses TRBV5-1 and TRBJ1-2, with TRBD1 matching over 7 bases. The sample here was CD4+ or CD8+ T cells sorted from blood, taken in a trial of the OX40 agonist ivuxolimab. This TCR was sampled from an adult with an advanced solid tumor such as melanoma, head and neck, liver or kidney cancer. CDR3 residues: CASSLVEGAHRGYTF. CDR3 nucleotides: TGCGCCAGCAGCTTGGTGGAGGGGGCGCATCGCGGCTACACCTTC. Full variable domain (outside the CDR3, taken from reference TRBV5-1 and TRBJ1-2): KAGVTQTPRYLIKTRGQQVTLSCSPISGHRSVSWYQQTPGQGLQFLFEYFSETQRNKGNFPGRFSGRQFSNSRSEMNVSTLELGDSALYLCASSLVEGAHRGYTFGSGTRLTVV.